This paragraph reports one T cell receptor beta chain. The sample belongs to a study of technical replicates of blood from several donors. There are 15 residues in the CDR3. Clones were sequenced by immunoSEQ multiplex PCR, and TCRdb holds only the in-frame ones, with some missing. The sample shows 62,000 or so clones, approximately 89% of them seen only once. The receptor was derived from a human donor in good health. Some clones in this sample may be carry-over from other donors' samples. The V call is TRBV21-1, the J call TRBJ2-7; the table's D call of TRBD2 was not tested on the DNA. TRBV21-1 corresponds to a pseudogene. Sequencing was performed on PBMCs. The CDR3 DNA sequence: TGTGCCAGCAGCTCAGCGGGAGGGAGTACCTCCGAGCAGTACTTC. Protein sequence: CASSSAGGSTSEQYF.